This T cell receptor beta chain was captured in a study of beta chain features in type 1 diabetes. Study conclusions and caveats: Patients with Type 1 diabetes showed moderately but significantly shorter TCRB CDR3s in all four CD4+ subsets. The naive, central memory and Treg TCRB repertoires showed an apparent similarity that was greater among patients than among healthy donors.

This clone was detected only a few times. Its antigen is still unknown. Germline values: CDR1 SGHTA, CDR2 FQGNSA. The CDR3 is 14 residues long. V lost 5 bases and J 3 bases, leaving 14 bases between the germline ends. Sorting with CD45RO/CCR7/CD25/CD127/CD95/CD27 yielded naive, central memory, regulatory and stem-like memory CD4+ cells. TCRB transcripts that were expressed got sequenced, as all of the isolated RNA had been reverse transcribed. Profiling relied on immunoSEQ multiplex PCR, and the TCRdb table lists in-frame clones only, not all of them. The table shows over 200,000 clones, with approximately 11% occurring only once.

Sequenced material: naive CD4+ T cells from blood. The chain is built from TRBV7-2 and TRBJ2-7; tentative D call: TRBD2 (6 bases). The receptor was isolated from a man aged 25 to 40 with type 1 diabetes. The CDR3: CASSPAGLYYEQYF. The CDR3 DNA sequence: TGTGCCAGCAGCCCCGCGGGACTCTACTACGAGCAGTACTTC.